These 22 T cell receptor beta chains share one sample of origin, sequenced in a study of shared clonotypes between healthy human individuals. Repertoires were generated with immunoSEQ multiplex PCR, while TCRdb's copy carries only in-frame clones and drops some. The sample consists of 2.3 million or so clones, 90% to 95% of them appearing once. The sample consisted of naive CD4+ T cells from PBMCs. Noted subset: CD45RA+ positively selected. These receptor sequences come from a man aged 18 to 29 in good health. Some clones in this sample may be carry-over from other donors' samples.

The chain joins TRBV7-9 to TRBJ2-1, with D hard to call. The V gene lost 4 bases and the J gene lost 4 bases, with 11 bases spanning the gap. Looked up from germline, CDR1 is SEHNR and CDR2 is FQNEAQ (reference sequence). The CDR3 is 14 amino acids. The CDR3 sequence is CASSSSGAYNEQFF. The CDR3 DNA sequence: TGTGCCAGCAGCTCCTCGGGTGCATACAATGAGCAGTTCTTC.

The chain links TRBV19 to TRBJ1-4; no definite D call. The V gene lost 3 bases and the J gene lost 7 bases, with 12 bases spanning the gap. The germline V gene encodes CDR1 LNHDA and CDR2 SQIVND (reference sequence). CDR3 size: 14 residues. The CDR3 DNA sequence: TGTGCCAGTAGTATTTTTGACGGATCTGAAAAACTGTTTTTT. Its translation is CASSIFDGSEKLFF.

Worth noting for this clone: The sample contains more than one DNA sequence encoding this CDR3. The rearrangement joins TRBV9 to TRBJ2-3, with a tentative D call TRBD2 (5 bases). The CDR3 runs 15 residues. Trimming removed 0 bases from V and 2 bases from J, with 10 bases in between. Germline assignment: CDR1 SGDLS and CDR2 YYNGEE. The CDR3 coding sequence is TGTGCCAGCAGCGTAGGCGGGCGGACCACAGATACGCAGTATTTT. This codes for CASSVGGRTTDTQYF.

The chain carries TRBV14 and TRBJ2-3; D is perhaps TRBD1 (6 bases). Germline V gene data show CDR1 as SGHDN and CDR2 as FVKESK. Trimming stripped 5 bases from V and 2 bases from J, with 11 bases between. The CDR3 has 14 amino acids. Written as DNA, the CDR3 is TGTGCCAGCAGCAGGGACACAATCACAGATACGCAGTATTTT. Protein: CASSRDTITDTQYF.

The rearrangement uses TRBV2 and TRBJ2-1; unclear D gene. Germline assignment: CDR1 SNHLY and CDR2 FYNNEI. The CDR3 consists of 12 residues. The V and J ends lost 9 bases and 5 bases respectively, with 11 bases between them. The CDR3 nucleotides read TGTGCCAGGGGCGGCCCTCACAATGAGCAGTTCTTC. This encodes CARGGPHNEQFF.

The chain uses TRBV19 and TRBJ1-1; TRBD1 matches at 8 bases. The trim removed 7 bases at V and 3 bases at J, leaving 7 bases unmatched. The length of the CDR3 is 14 residues. The V gene's germline CDR1 is LNHDA and CDR2 SQIVND (reference sequence). The CDR3 DNA is TGTGCCAGTACCCCGGACAGGGCAGACACTGAAGCTTTCTTT. Translated: CASTPDRADTEAFF.

The chain has TRBV28 and TRBJ1-4; D not certain. The CDR3 is made up of 16 amino acids. Germline-derived CDR1 and CDR2 are MDHEN and SYDVKM. V was shortened by 4 bases and J by 8 bases, with 20 bases between the two germline ends. The DNA for the CDR3 is TGTGCCAGCAGTTCCCCCTCGTTATTCCGCGGGGAAAAACTGTTTTTT. It is translated as CASSSPSLFRGEKLFF.

The J gene is TRBJ2-7, the V gene TRBV14, with 9 bases matching TRBD1. The CDR3 spans 15 residues. Germline loops: CDR1 SGHDN, CDR2 FVKESK. V trimming: 4 bases; J trimming: 4 bases; junction bases outside the gene matches: 8. CDR3 in amino acids: CASSLTFDRGYEQYF. The CDR3 DNA sequence: TGTGCCAGCAGCCTAACGTTCGACAGGGGGTACGAGCAGTACTTC.

In DNA, the CDR3 is TGCGCCAGCAGCCCGGGACTAGGGATAGATACGCAGTATTTT. It encodes CASSPGLGIDTQYF. This chain links TRBV5-1 with TRBJ2-3, with 8 bases matching TRBD2. The CDR3 covers 14 residues. V dropped 4 bases and J dropped 5; count of bases not matched to a gene: 6. CDR1 and CDR2 from the germline V gene are SGHRS and YFSETQ.

The chain carries TRBV10-3 and TRBJ2-7; TRBD1 matches at 9 bases. V lost 6 bases and J lost 2; bases outside the gene matches: 5. The CDR3 is made up of 14 amino acids. Germline CDR1 and CDR2: ENHRY and SYGVKD. The CDR3 reads CAIRGQGPTYEQYF. The CDR3 DNA sequence: TGTGCCATCAGGGGACAGGGACCCACCTACGAGCAGTACTTC.

The CDR3 bases are TGTGCCAGTACTCCCCTGGGCAGCTCTGGGGCCAACGTCCTGACTTTC. Amino acid sequence: CASTPLGSSGANVLTF. The chain links TRBV19 to TRBJ2-6; D remains unclear. The germline CDR1 and CDR2 sequences are LNHDA and SQIVND (reference sequence). The CDR3 totals 16 residues. V lost 7 bases and J lost 0, with 13 bases in between.

This sequence joins TRBV7-2 and TRBJ2-7; 13 bases fit TRBD2. Germline CDR1 is SGHTA and CDR2 is FQGNSA. The CDR3 is made up of 14 amino acids. The trim removed 3 bases at V and 6 bases at J, leaving 2 bases unmatched. CDR3 sequence (DNA): TGTGCCAGCAGCTTTGGACTAGCGGGAGCCGAGCAGTACTTC. Translating gives CASSFGLAGAEQYF.

This clone was seen more than once but under ten times. The chain couples TRBV29-1 to TRBJ1-1; the D is unclear. The CDR3 covers 12 residues. Germline assignment: CDR1 SQVTM and CDR2 ANQGSEA. Trimming stripped 5 bases from V and 0 bases from J, with 7 bases between. The CDR3 region is CSVYALNTEAFF. In nucleotides, the CDR3 is TGCAGCGTTTATGCATTGAACACTGAAGCTTTCTTT.

The chain joins TRBV28 to TRBJ1-1, with TRBD1 as a possible D gene (5 bases). Trimming removed 4 bases at V and 5 bases at J, with 17 bases between. The CDR3 is 15 residues long. Germline CDR1 and CDR2: MDHEN and SYDVKM. CDR3 DNA sequence: TGTGCCAGCAGTTCCCCCTATCTGGGGCGAACTGAAGCTTTCTTT. It encodes CASSSPYLGRTEAFF.

DNA for the CDR3: TGTGCCAGCAGTGATAGGCTCGGGAGCACTGAAGCTTTCTTT. Protein sequence: CASSDRLGSTEAFF. The gene calls are TRBV6-4 and TRBJ1-1; D unresolved. The germline gives CDR1 MRHNA, CDR2 SNTAGT. V lost 3 bases to trimming and J lost 4 bases, with 12 bases between them. This CDR3 is 14 amino acids long.

The V gene is TRBV30, the J gene TRBJ2-7; perhaps TRBD1 as D (6 bases). This CDR3 region has 15 residues. CDR1 and CDR2 (germline): GTSNPN, SVGIG (reference sequence). V lost 2 bases and J 1 base, leaving 15 bases between the germline ends. The CDR3 DNA follows: TGTGCCTGGAGTACAGGGTATAGGGATTCCTACGAGCAGTACTTC. It translates to CAWSTGYRDSYEQYF. The entire variable domain, with the rest obtained from reference TRBV30 and TRBJ2-7, is as follows: SQTIHQWPATLVQPVGSPLSLECTVEGTSNPNLYWYRQAAGRGLQLLFYSVGIGQISSEVPQNLSASRPQDRQFILSSKKLLLSDSGFYLCAWSTGYRDSYEQYFGPGTRLTVT.

Notes on this clone: Other DNA sequences in the sample encode the same CDR3. This chain connects TRBV7-2 to TRBJ2-1; D may correspond to TRBD1 or TRBD2 (6 bases each). Trimming took off 1 base at V and 4 bases at J, with 11 bases between the two ends. The CDR3 loop spans 15 amino acids. Germline V lookup: CDR1 SGHTA, CDR2 FQGNSA. The CDR3 DNA sequence: TGTGCCAGCAGCTTAGTAGGCGGGACATACAATGAGCAGTTCTTC. Translated: CASSLVGGTYNEQFF.

The J gene is TRBJ1-1, the V gene TRBV18, with D possibly matching TRBD1 (6 bases). The CDR3 sequence is 18 residues long. Germline V gene sequence: CDR1 KGHSH, CDR2 LQKENI. V lost 3 bases and J lost 0, with 20 bases in between. The CDR3 sequence is CASSPPRGNRAVNTEAFF. CDR3 sequence (DNA): TGTGCCAGCTCACCCCCTCGGGGTAACAGGGCGGTGAACACTGAAGCTTTCTTT.

The rearrangement links TRBV7-6 to TRBJ2-2; 7 positions agree with TRBD2. Germline V CDR1 and CDR2: SGHVS, FNYEAQ. V was clipped by 2 bases and J by 3 bases; unmatched bases: 9. CDR3 length: 17 residues. The CDR3 DNA sequence: TGTGCCAGCAGCTTATACCCGTGGGCGGGAGACACCGGGGAGCTGTTTTTT. It translates to CASSLYPWAGDTGELFF. The full variable domain, rest sourced from reference TRBV7-6 and TRBJ2-2, is GAGVSQSPRYKVTKRGQDVALRCDPISGHVSLYWYRQALGQGPEFLTYFNYEAQQDKSGLPNDRFSAERPEGSISTLTIQRTEQRDSAMYRCASSLYPWAGDTGELFFGEGSRLTVL.

This chain connects TRBV28 to TRBJ1-5; a weak D match, TRBD1 (6 bases). The length of the CDR3 is 14 residues. CDR1 and CDR2 (germline): MDHEN, SYDVKM. Trimming cost V 7 bases and J 2 bases, with 12 bases left between them. The CDR3, as DNA: TGTGCCAGCATGGAGGGACACGGCAATCAGCCCCAGCATTTT. Translating gives CASMEGHGNQPQHF. Full variable domain (rest looked up from reference TRBV28 and TRBJ1-5): DVKVTQSSRYLVKRTGEKVFLECVQDMDHENMFWYRQDPGLGLRLIYFSYDVKMKEKGDIPEGYSVSREKKERFSLILESASTNQTSMYLCASMEGHGNQPQHFGDGTRLSIL.

The chain is built from TRBV19 and TRBJ2-5; D assignment may be TRBD1 or TRBD2 (5 bases each). V gave up 5 bases and J gave up 5 bases, with 18 bases separating them. CDR3 length: 15 residues. Germline V CDR1 and CDR2: LNHDA, SQIVND (reference sequence). CDR3 bases: TGTGCCAGTAGTTACGGGACCCAAGAGGGGGAGACCCAGTACTTC. Amino acid sequence: CASSYGTQEGETQYF.

This clone has just one count. The chain carries TRBV7-2 and TRBJ2-7, with TRBD2 matching 7 bases. Trimming at V came to 3 bases and at J to 2 bases, leaving 13 bases not matched to a gene. This CDR3 is 17 amino acids long. Germline CDR1 SGHTA, CDR2 FQGNSA. In DNA form, the CDR3 reads TGTGCCAGCAGCTTTGACCCTTTTAGCGGGCTGGCCTACGAGCAGTACTTC. Translated, it gives CASSFDPFSGLAYEQYF.